This T cell receptor beta chain derives from a study of blood T cell repertoires in COVID-19. The CDR3 is 12 amino acids. V was pared by 5 bases and J by 10 bases, with 14 bases between. Germline CDR1 MDHEN, CDR2 SYDVKM. Only a few counts were recorded for this clone. Source study methods: Quantification of nucleated cells was approximated via reference gene primer amplification. Produced via immunoSEQ multiplex PCR; TCRdb's table is partial and in-frame only. The D gene and trimming were derived from the DNA, and the V and J assignments and clone size from that table. The sample has more than 200,000 clones, around 85% seen once.

This sequence joins TRBV28 and TRBJ1-1, with D perhaps TRBD1 (5 bases). Source material: peripheral blood. The sequence came from a man at least 80 years old with acute or convalescent COVID-19. CDR3 sequence (DNA): TGTGCCAGCAGTAGGACTATCGGGGGAGCTTTCTTT. It yields the protein CASSRTIGGAFF.